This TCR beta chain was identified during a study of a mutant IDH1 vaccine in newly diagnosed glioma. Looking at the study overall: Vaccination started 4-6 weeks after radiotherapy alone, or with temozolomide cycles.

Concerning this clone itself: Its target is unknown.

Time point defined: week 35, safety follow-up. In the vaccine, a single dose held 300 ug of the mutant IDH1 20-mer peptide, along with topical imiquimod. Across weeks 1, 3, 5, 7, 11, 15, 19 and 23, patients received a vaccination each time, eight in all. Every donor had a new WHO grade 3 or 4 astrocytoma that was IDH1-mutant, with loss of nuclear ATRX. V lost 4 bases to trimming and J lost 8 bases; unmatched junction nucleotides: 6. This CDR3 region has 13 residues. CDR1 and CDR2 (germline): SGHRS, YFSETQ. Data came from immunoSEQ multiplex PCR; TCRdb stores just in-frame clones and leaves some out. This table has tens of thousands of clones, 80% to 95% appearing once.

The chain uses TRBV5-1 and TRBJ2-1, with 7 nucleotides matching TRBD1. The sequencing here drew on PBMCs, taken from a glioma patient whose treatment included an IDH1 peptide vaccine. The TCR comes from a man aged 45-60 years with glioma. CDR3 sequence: CASSRYRGYEQFF. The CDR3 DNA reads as TGCGCCAGCAGCCGGTACAGGGGCTATGAGCAGTTCTTC.